The next 30 T cell receptor beta chains were all read from a single sample in a study of cytomegalovirus exposure and HLA in healthy donors. With 60 Vbeta and 13 Jbeta primers, the PCR was carried out. Profiled with immunoSEQ multiplex PCR; TCRdb holds only in-frame clones, not every one. The sample consists of more than 95,000 clones, approximately 81% of them appearing once. The specimen sequenced was PBMCs. Every receptor here comes from a man aged 25-45 years in good health and CMV-seronegative.

The V call is TRBV6-4, the J call TRBJ2-3; D is ambiguous. Trimming cost V 4 bases and J 4 bases, with 9 bases left between them. The CDR3 is 13 amino acids. The germline V gene has CDR1 MRHNA and CDR2 SNTAGT. The DNA of the CDR3 is TGTGCCAGCAGTGGAGCTAGTTCAGATACGCAGTATTTT. Translating gives CASSGASSDTQYF.

In its sample, this clone was seen once. The rearrangement uses TRBV28 and TRBJ2-6, with 8 bases aligning to TRBD1. V was clipped by 2 bases and J by 2 bases; unmatched bases: 8. The CDR3 is 18 residues long. Germline V gene data show CDR1 as MDHEN and CDR2 as SYDVKM. Here the CDR3 reads CASSLGGQGSTGANVLTF. In DNA, the CDR3 is TGTGCCAGCAGTTTAGGTGGACAGGGCTCGACTGGGGCCAACGTCCTGACTTTC.

This clone was picked up a small number of times. The rearrangement uses TRBV27 and TRBJ1-2; 8 bases line up with TRBD1. The CDR3 consists of 16 residues. Germline CDR1 MNHEY, CDR2 SMNVEV (reference sequence). Trimming cost V 6 bases and J 5 bases; bases outside gene matches: 14. In DNA form, the CDR3 reads TGTGCCAGCAGATCATACCCCTCGTACAGGGGGTATGGCTACACCTTC. Encoded protein: CASRSYPSYRGYGYTF.

With respect to this clone: The same CDR3 also results from other DNA sequences found in this sample. The chain links TRBV6-5 to TRBJ2-1; D unclear. Germline V gene sequence: CDR1 MNHEY, CDR2 SVGAGI. V gave up 0 bases and J gave up 4 bases, with 4 bases separating them. This CDR3 comprises 13 residues. The CDR3 coding sequence is TGTGCCAGCAGTTACTCGAGATACAATGAGCAGTTCTTC. As protein: CASSYSRYNEQFF.

The V and J genes are TRBV28 and TRBJ1-5; D unclear. V was trimmed by 7 bases and J by 2 bases, leaving 15 bases between them. This CDR3 spans 15 amino acids. CDR1 is MDHEN and CDR2 is SYDVKM in the germline V gene. The CDR3 loop reads CASTTMAEGNQPQHF. CDR3 bases: TGTGCCAGCACAACAATGGCGGAGGGCAATCAGCCCCAGCATTTT.

The chain combines TRBV6-5 with TRBJ2-1; D perhaps matches TRBD2 (5 bases). The V end was cut by 8 bases, the J end by 0 bases, with 14 bases between. This CDR3 has 15 amino acids. Germline CDR1 reads MNHEY; CDR2 reads SVGAGI. Here the CDR3 reads CASRGRLSSYNEQFF. Written as DNA, the CDR3 is TGTGCCAGCCGCGGGCGGCTGAGCTCCTACAATGAGCAGTTCTTC.

This chain uses TRBV5-1 with TRBJ1-2, with TRBD1 identical over 8 bases. Germline CDR1 reads SGHRS; CDR2 reads YFSETQ. V was clipped by 0 bases and J by 5 bases; unmatched bases: 3. The CDR3 is made up of 14 amino acids. The CDR3 region has the DNA TGCGCCAGCAGCTTGGGTGACAGGGGATATGGCTACACCTTC. It is translated as CASSLGDRGYGYTF.

This sequence joins TRBV29-1 and TRBJ2-3; 11 bases are a match to TRBD2. Germline lookup yields CDR1 SQVTM and CDR2 ANQGSEA. V shed 4 bases and J 2 bases; nucleotides not matched to a gene: 2. This CDR3 spans 14 amino acids. Here the CDR3 reads CSVVTSGNTDTQYF. The DNA of the CDR3 is TGCAGCGTTGTGACTAGCGGGAACACAGATACGCAGTATTTT.

The chain uses TRBV5-1 and TRBJ2-1; 9 bases line up with TRBD2. Germline V gene data show CDR1 as SGHRS and CDR2 as YFSETQ. The CDR3 length is 16 residues. Trimming cost V 0 bases and J 5 bases; bases outside gene matches: 6. CDR3 DNA: TGCGCCAGCAGCTTGGCCATGGCTAGCGGGGACAATGAGCAGTTCTTC. Translating it yields CASSLAMASGDNEQFF.

J is TRBJ2-7 and V is TRBV7-2; 9 bases agree with TRBD1. Germline assignment: CDR1 SGHTA and CDR2 FQGNSA. The CDR3 has 15 residues. Unmatched junction bases numbered 2, after V lost 1 base and J lost 1 base. The CDR3 region has the DNA TGTGCCAGCAGCTTAGTGGGGACAGGGTCCTACGAGCAGTACTTC. Protein product: CASSLVGTGSYEQYF.

With regard to this clone: An end of the junction does not agree with germline; a read error may underlie this. The chain uses TRBV4-1 and TRBJ2-5, with 7 bases that match TRBD2. Per the germline V gene, CDR1 is MGHRA and CDR2 is YSYEKL. This CDR3 has 15 amino acids. The CDR3 here is CASSPRGSSGVDRDF. In DNA form, the CDR3 reads TGCGCCAGCAGCCCCAGAGGGTCTAGCGGAGTGGATAGGGACTTC.

V is TRBV18 and J is TRBJ1-6; 8 positions agree with TRBD1. Per the germline V gene, CDR1 is KGHSH and CDR2 is LQKENI. CDR3 size: 14 residues. Trimming cost V 6 bases and J 9 bases; bases outside gene matches: 7. CDR3 residues: CASSPGQERSPLHF. For the CDR3, the DNA is TGTGCCAGCTCGCCGGGACAGGAGCGTTCACCCCTCCACTTT. The full variable domain, its missing parts supplied by reference TRBV18 and TRBJ1-6, is NAGVMQNPRHLVRRRGQEARLRCSPMKGHSHVYWYRQLPEEGLKFMVYLQKENIIDESGMPKERFSAEFPKEGPSILRIQQVVRGDSAAYFCASSPGQERSPLHFGNGTRLTVT.

CDR3 sequence: CASSPLLAGGNNEQFF. Written as DNA, the CDR3 is TGTGCCAGCTCACCACTTTTAGCGGGAGGGAACAATGAGCAGTTCTTC. This rearrangement joins TRBV18 to TRBJ2-1; TRBD2 agrees at 11 bases. J gave up 5 bases and V 1 base, and 4 bases lay outside the gene matches. CDR1 is KGHSH and CDR2 is LQKENI in the germline V gene. The CDR3 length is 16 residues.

The chain recombines TRBV2 with TRBJ2-3, with 7 bases that match TRBD2. The V gene's germline CDR1 is SNHLY and CDR2 FYNNEI. The CDR3 is made up of 14 amino acids. V trimming: 7 bases; J trimming: 2 bases; junction bases outside the gene matches: 6. CDR3 residues: CASTSGGYTDTQYF. The CDR3 region has the DNA TGTGCCAGCACTTCGGGGGGATACACAGATACGCAGTATTTT. Combining the CDR3 with reference TRBV2 and TRBJ2-3 gives the whole variable domain EPEVTQTPSHQVTQMGQEVILRCVPISNHLYFYWYRQILGQKVEFLVSFYNNEISEKSEIFDDQFSVERPDGSNFTLKIRSTKLEDSAMYFCASTSGGYTDTQYFGPGTRLTVL.

The rearrangement joins TRBV28 to TRBJ2-7; 11 bases agree with TRBD1. This CDR3 spans 14 amino acids. CDR1 is MDHEN and CDR2 is SYDVKM in the germline V gene. V lost 7 bases, J lost 5 bases, and 7 bases stayed unmatched. CDR3 in DNA: TGTGCCAGCACTCTGGACAGGGGGCTACACGAGCAGTACTTC. Translation: CASTLDRGLHEQYF.

This clone was recorded only once. The genes are TRBV5-1 and TRBJ1-1, with TRBD1 as a possible D gene (5 bases). CDR1 and CDR2 (germline): SGHRS, YFSETQ. The CDR3 is 14 residues long. V lost 4 bases, J lost 0 bases, and 10 bases lay in between. The CDR3 coding sequence is TGCGCCAGCAGCCACGACAGATTGAACACTGAAGCTTTCTTT. Its translation is CASSHDRLNTEAFF.

The chain has TRBV6-5 and TRBJ1-3; no definite D call. Trimming took off 6 bases at V and 0 bases at J, with 12 bases between the two ends. Per germline, CDR1 MNHEY and CDR2 SVGAGI. CDR3 length: 15 amino acids. The CDR3 loop reads CASSRTGDSGNTIYF. CDR3 sequence (DNA): TGTGCCAGCAGCAGGACTGGAGACTCTGGAAACACCATATATTTT.

This clone occurred a few times. The rearrangement joins TRBV6-6 to TRBJ1-2, with 8 bases aligning to TRBD1. The CDR3 is 12 residues long. The trim removed 6 bases at V and 3 bases at J, leaving 0 bases unmatched. The V gene's germline CDR1 is MNHNY and CDR2 SVGAGI (reference sequence). CDR3 in amino acids: CASRGQDYGYTF. The DNA for the CDR3 is TGTGCCAGCAGGGGACAGGACTATGGCTACACCTTC.

The V and J genes are TRBV19 and TRBJ1-5, with unresolved D. Trimming shortened V by 4 bases and J by 0 bases, and 10 bases separated the two germline ends. This CDR3 is built from 15 residues. Germline CDR1 is LNHDA and CDR2 is SQIVND (reference sequence). The CDR3 is CASSTTASSNQPQHF. In DNA form, the CDR3 reads TGTGCCAGTAGTACAACAGCCTCTAGCAATCAGCCCCAGCATTTT.

This clone came up a few times. J is TRBJ2-7 and V is TRBV19, with D possibly being TRBD2 (5 bases). The CDR3 sequence is 11 residues long. In germline, CDR1 is LNHDA, CDR2 SQIVND (reference sequence). The V and J ends lost 10 bases and 5 bases respectively, with 12 bases between them. CDR3 nucleotides: TGTGCCACCGGGATCCTCCACGAGCAGTACTTC. As protein: CATGILHEQYF. The full variable domain, in which reference TRBV19 and TRBJ2-7 provide the parts outside the CDR3, is DGGITQSPKYLFRKEGQNVTLSCEQNLNHDAMYWYRQDPGQGLRLIYYSQIVNDFQKGDIAEGYSVSREKKESFPLTVTSAQKNPTAFYLCATGILHEQYFGPGTRLTVT.

The chain recombines TRBV9 with TRBJ2-1; tentatively, D is TRBD2 (6 bases). The CDR3 runs to 17 residues. V gave up 3 bases and J gave up 1 base, with 17 bases separating them. Germline values: CDR1 SGDLS, CDR2 YYNGEE. CDR3 nucleotides: TGTGCCAGCAGCGGGACCGGGACTCAGAGGTCCTACAATGAGCAGTTCTTC. This codes for CASSGTGTQRSYNEQFF. The whole variable domain, remainder taken from reference TRBV9 and TRBJ2-1, is DSGVTQTPKHLITATGQRVTLRCSPRSGDLSVYWYQQSLDQGLQFLIQYYNGEERAKGNILERFSAQQFPDLHSELNLSSLELGDSALYFCASSGTGTQRSYNEQFFGPGTRLTVL.

V usage is TRBV15 and J usage is TRBJ2-1; the D gene is possibly TRBD2 (6 bases). The V gene's germline CDR1 is LNHNV and CDR2 YYDKDF (reference sequence). The CDR3 is 16 residues long. V shed 1 base and J shed 9 bases, with 19 bases lying between them. The CDR3 protein is CATSRVYGGIGREQFF. The CDR3 DNA follows: TGTGCCACCAGCAGAGTGTACGGCGGGATTGGTCGTGAGCAGTTCTTC.

The J gene is TRBJ2-7, the V gene TRBV10-1; 7 bases are a match to TRBD2. V shed 3 bases, J shed 3 bases, and the junction held 8 bases outside the gene matches. CDR3 size: 15 residues. Per germline, CDR1 WNHNN and CDR2 SYGVQD (reference sequence). CDR3 nucleotides: TGCGCCAGCAGTGAAGGGAGCGGGACCAGCTACGAGCAGTACTTC. The encoded protein is CASSEGSGTSYEQYF.

This clone came up a few times. The gene calls are TRBV30 and TRBJ1-4; 9 bases line up with TRBD1. V was clipped by 3 bases and J by 7 bases; unmatched bases: 6. Germline V gene sequence: CDR1 GTSNPN, CDR2 SVGIG (reference sequence). The CDR3 loop spans 14 amino acids. CDR3 in amino acids: CAWSTGGGREKLFF. As DNA, the CDR3 is TGTGCCTGGAGCACAGGGGGCGGACGTGAAAAACTGTTTTTT.

The chain couples TRBV29-1 to TRBJ2-4; D is undetermined. V lost 1 base and J 0 bases, leaving 7 bases between the germline ends. CDR1 SQVTM and CDR2 ANQGSEA come from the germline V gene. The CDR3 covers 14 residues. The CDR3 DNA sequence: TGCAGCGTTGAAGGAACATTAGCCAAAAACATTCAGTACTTC. Its translation is CSVEGTLAKNIQYF.

This clone has just a few counts. The chain carries TRBV29-1 and TRBJ1-1; possibly TRBD1 for D (6 bases). V was pared by 7 bases and J by 0 bases, with 12 bases between. This CDR3 has 13 residues. Germline CDR1 SQVTM, CDR2 ANQGSEA. The CDR3 loop is CSARDTMNTEAFF. CDR3 DNA sequence: TGCAGCGCTAGGGACACTATGAACACTGAAGCTTTCTTT.

The chain has TRBV9 and TRBJ1-1; a weak D match, TRBD1 (5 bases). This CDR3 has 13 residues. V lost 1 base, J lost 6 bases, and 10 bases lay in between. Looked up from germline, CDR1 is SGDLS and CDR2 is YYNGEE. Here the CDR3 DNA reads TGTGCCAGCAGCGTATTCGCGGGGGCTGAAGCTTTCTTT. It specifies CASSVFAGAEAFF.

The chain uses TRBV9 and TRBJ1-1, with TRBD1 matching 7 bases. V gave up 6 bases and J gave up 0 bases; unmatched junction bases: 5. The CDR3 has 14 amino acids. CDR1 is SGDLS and CDR2 is YYNGEE in the germline V gene. CDR3 sequence: CASTPGQMNTEAFF. Here the CDR3 DNA reads TGTGCCAGCACCCCGGGACAGATGAACACTGAAGCTTTCTTT.

The chain links TRBV5-4 to TRBJ2-1; 7 bases align to TRBD2. V dropped 0 bases and J dropped 5; count of bases not matched to a gene: 2. Germline V gene data show CDR1 as SGHNT and CDR2 as YYREEE (reference sequence). This CDR3 has 14 residues. The CDR3 is CASSLVGGDNEQFF. Written as DNA, the CDR3 is TGTGCCAGCAGCTTGGTGGGGGGGGACAATGAGCAGTTCTTC.

The chain combines TRBV15 with TRBJ1-2; D not resolved. Trimming left V 5 bases short and J 8 bases short, with 15 bases between. Per germline, CDR1 LNHNV and CDR2 YYDKDF (reference sequence). The CDR3 spans 13 residues. The CDR3 is CATSQTRGGGYTF. CDR3 sequence (DNA): TGTGCCACCAGCCAAACGCGGGGTGGCGGCTACACCTTC.